One sample yielded the 3 T cell receptor beta chains listed below, sequenced in a study of tumor-infiltrating lymphocytes in primary liver carcinoma (TCRdb year 2017). Without any cell sorting, total RNA and DNA were extracted together from around 20-30 mg of bulk tissue using the AllPrep DNA/RNA mini kit. The sample was run on an Illumina HiSeq 2500. Using a constant-region primer and ProtoScript II reverse transcriptase, TCRbeta-specific cDNA was reverse-transcribed from approximately 500 ng total RNA. Three nested multiplex PCR rounds, following a slightly modified ARM-PCR procedure, were used to build the TCRbeta libraries. Multiplex TRBV1-TRBV30 forward primers and a Cbeta reverse primer were used in the first two PCR rounds, each of which was run for approximately 10 cycles. TCRdb took the public reads, trimmed them with fastp at Q25, ran MiXCR for clone calling and kept in-frame beta chains. Identical CDR3 proteins give one entry, which carries the most common genes and DNA. This sample lists fewer than 200,000 distinct CDR3 sequences; about 85% were detected once. The biggest ten clones account for about a sixth of the sample.

Source material: tumor tissue from primary liver carcinoma. The receptors originated from a man in his forties with primary liver carcinoma and hepatitis B virus infection.

As concerns this clonotype: Germline is not matched at one junction end, which may reflect a read error. The chain couples TRBV11-1 to TRBJ1-6; possible D gene TRBD1, 5 bases. CDR3 length equals 13 residues. Germline V gene sequence: CDR1 SGHAT, CDR2 FQDESV (reference sequence). The CDR3 reads CASGRTLVSPFQF. CDR3 DNA: TGTGCCAGCGGCCGGACACTGGTTTCACCCTTCCAGTTT.

Of note for this clonotype: The CDR3 carries no conserved terminal phenylalanine or tryptophan, so it likely arises from a read error. The V and J genes are TRBV29-1 and TRBJ2-1, with TRBD2 matching over 7 bases. The germline CDR1 and CDR2 sequences are SQVTM and ANQGSEA. The CDR3 totals 14 residues. This CDR3 is CIVEPSGIYNEQFS. The CDR3 nucleotides read TGCATCGTTGAACCTAGCGGCATCTACAATGAGCAGTTCTCC.

The rearrangement joins TRBV10-2 to TRBJ1-5; D is undetermined. The V and J ends lost 7 bases and 3 bases respectively, with 10 bases between them. The CDR3 extends over 13 amino acids. Germline V lookup: CDR1 WSHSY, CDR2 SAAADI. As DNA, the CDR3 is TGCGCCAGCATAACAGAATTCAATCAGCCCCAGCATTTT. Residues: CASITEFNQPQHF.